The 28 T cell receptor beta chains in this list originate from one sample, sequenced in a study of cytomegalovirus exposure and HLA in healthy donors. Primers: 60 Vbeta forward and 13 Jbeta reverse. Data came from immunoSEQ multiplex PCR; TCRdb stores just in-frame clones and leaves some out. The sample contains about 170,000 clones, around 80% of which appear only once. Material for sequencing was PBMCs. The receptors were sampled from a woman aged 50 to 65 in good health and CMV-seropositive.

On this clone: One end of the junction fails to match germline, which may point to a read error. V gene TRBV4-3 combines with J gene TRBJ2-3, with D possibly being TRBD2 (6 bases). The CDR3 has 16 amino acids. Germline V lookup: CDR1 LGHNA, CDR2 YSLEER. CDR3 residues: CASSQDMGGSTDTQYF. In DNA, the CDR3 is TGCGCCAGTAGCCAAGATATGGGGGGTAGCACAGATACGCAGTATTTT.

CDR3 in amino acids: CASSQTAFEAFF. The CDR3 bases are TGTGCCAGCAGCCAGACAGCATTTGAAGCTTTCTTT. This rearrangement joins TRBV5-6 to TRBJ1-1, with TRBD1 as a possible D gene (5 bases). Trimming cost V 4 bases and J 7 bases, with 11 bases left between them. CDR3 length: 12 residues. Germline CDR1 reads SGHDT; CDR2 reads YYEEEE.

The V gene is TRBV28, the J gene TRBJ2-5; D perhaps matches TRBD1 (6 bases). The V gene lost 5 bases and the J gene lost 4 bases, with 11 bases spanning the gap. In germline, CDR1 is MDHEN, CDR2 SYDVKM. CDR3 length: 13 amino acids. The CDR3 here is CASSMGATETQYF. The DNA of the CDR3 is TGTGCCAGCAGTATGGGGGCTACAGAGACCCAGTACTTC.

This clone was counted a single time. The CDR3 DNA is TGCGCCAGCAGTCGAGGGACTAGCGGGGGAGAGCAGTACTTC. Encoded protein: CASSRGTSGGEQYF. The chain is built from TRBV4-3 and TRBJ2-7, with 14 positions matching TRBD2. CDR3 length: 14 amino acids. Germline V gene data show CDR1 as LGHNA and CDR2 as YSLEER. Losses at the gene ends were 6 bases for V and 7 bases for J; bases not matched to a gene: 5.

As for this clone: Different DNA sequences within this sample yield the same CDR3. The CDR3 is CASSKEGLPPCGSYEQYF. In nucleotides, the CDR3 is TGTGCCAGCAGCAAAGAGGGGCTGCCCCCGTGTGGCTCCTACGAGCAGTACTTC. The chain recombines TRBV21-1 with TRBJ2-7; TRBD1 was called by the table and not checked on the DNA. TRBV21-1 is designated a pseudogene. The CDR3 covers 18 residues.

There are a few counts of this clone. This chain uses TRBV5-4 with TRBJ2-6; 14 bases line up with TRBD2. V lost 3 bases, J lost 13 bases, and 3 bases stayed unmatched. CDR3 length equals 14 residues. Germline CDR1 is SGHNT and CDR2 is YYREEE (reference sequence). The CDR3 nucleotides read TGTGCCAGCAGCTCGGGACTAGCGGGAGTAGTCCTGACTTTC. Translated: CASSSGLAGVVLTF.

J is TRBJ2-7 and V is TRBV7-9, with 10 bases identical to TRBD2. Trimming removed 3 bases from V and 1 base from J; junction bases left unmatched: 9. The CDR3 sequence is 17 residues long. Germline V CDR1 and CDR2: SEHNR, FQNEAQ (reference sequence). The CDR3 bases are TGTGCCAGCAGCTTTCCTAGCGGGAGAAGTCGGTCCTACGAGCAGTACTTC. Its protein is CASSFPSGRSRSYEQYF.

This clone was seen a handful of times. The V gene is TRBV11-2, the J gene TRBJ2-1; tentatively, D is TRBD2 (5 bases). CDR1 SGHAT and CDR2 FQNNGV come from the germline V gene. Trimming pared 1 base from V and 6 bases from J, leaving 10 bases between. The CDR3 runs to 14 residues. CDR3 DNA: TGTGCCAGCAGCTTAGTAGCGCGAGGCAATGAGCAGTTCTTC. It translates to CASSLVARGNEQFF. Drawing the rest from reference TRBV11-2 and TRBJ2-1, the complete variable domain is EAGVAQSPRYKIIEKRQSVAFWCNPISGHATLYWYQQILGQGPKLLIQFQNNGVVDDSQLPKDRFSAERLKGVDSTLKIQPAKLEDSAVYLCASSLVARGNEQFFGPGTRLTVL.

This chain uses TRBV7-2 with TRBJ2-3; D unclear. V shed 5 bases and J shed 0 bases, with 9 bases lying between them. CDR1 SGHTA and CDR2 FQGNSA come from the germline V gene. The CDR3 length is 14 residues. CDR3 sequence reads: CASSALESTDTQYF. The CDR3 DNA is TGTGCCAGCAGCGCCTTGGAGAGCACAGATACGCAGTATTTT.

This clone came up a few times. The V gene is TRBV7-9, the J gene TRBJ1-1; D unresolved. The CDR3 is 12 amino acids. CDR1 and CDR2 from the germline V gene are SEHNR and FQNEAQ (reference sequence). The V and J ends lost 2 bases and 7 bases respectively, with 8 bases between them. Here the CDR3 DNA reads TGTGCCAGCAGCTTATCAGGATATGAAGCTTTCTTT. It is translated as CASSLSGYEAFF.

The rearrangement uses TRBV14 and TRBJ2-5; the match to TRBD2 covers 8 bases. The V and J ends lost 0 bases and 0 bases, in that order; junction bases with no gene match: 6. The CDR3 is made up of 17 amino acids. Per the germline V gene, CDR1 is SGHDN and CDR2 is FVKESK. In DNA form, the CDR3 reads TGTGCCAGCAGCCAAGATACGGCTAGCGGGTACCAAGAGACCCAGTACTTC. Translating gives CASSQDTASGYQETQYF.

This clone was detected only a few times. The chain uses TRBV7-2 and TRBJ1-2, with D tentatively TRBD1 (6 bases). The CDR3 is 13 residues long. V was cut by 6 bases and J by 4 bases, with 12 bases left in between. CDR1 is SGHTA and CDR2 is FQGNSA in the germline V gene. CDR3 nucleotide sequence: TGTGCCAGCAGTTATCCACAGGGCTATGGCTACACCTTC. This gives the protein CASSYPQGYGYTF.

This chain joins TRBV28 and TRBJ2-2; no clear D. Trimming took off 2 bases at V and 6 bases at J, with 7 bases between the two ends. Germline CDR1 reads MDHEN; CDR2 reads SYDVKM. The CDR3 runs to 13 residues. CDR3 nucleotides: TGTGCCAGCAGTTTAAATCGAGCCGGGGAGCTGTTTTTT. It yields the protein CASSLNRAGELFF.

The J gene is TRBJ2-5, the V gene TRBV11-1; 7 bases fit TRBD2. Germline CDR1 and CDR2: SGHAT and FQDESV (reference sequence). V gave up 1 base and J gave up 8 bases; unmatched junction bases: 7. This CDR3 comprises 14 residues. In DNA, the CDR3 is TGTGCCAGCAGCTTAGATCTGGCGGGAGTTACCCAGTACTTC. Protein: CASSLDLAGVTQYF.

This clone was recorded only once. The gene calls are TRBV10-2 and TRBJ1-1; 7 bases agree with TRBD1. Germline V gene sequence: CDR1 WSHSY, CDR2 SAAADI. The V gene end was trimmed by 4 bases and the J gene end by 7 bases; junction bases not matched to a gene: 15. This CDR3 has 16 amino acids. CDR3 nucleotides: TGCGCCAGCAGTGTACAGGGATTGACAGGGACGAATGAAGCTTTCTTT. Protein product: CASSVQGLTGTNEAFF.

In its sample, this clone was seen a few times. The rearrangement joins TRBV5-8 to TRBJ2-3; D unclear. The CDR3 has 17 amino acids. From germline, CDR1 is SGHTS and CDR2 YDEGEE. The ends were cut back, 0 bases at V and 0 bases at J, with 14 bases in the middle. The CDR3 reads CASSLGKGSPSTDTQYF. The CDR3 DNA is TGTGCCAGCAGCTTGGGAAAAGGTAGCCCCAGCACAGATACGCAGTATTTT.

As concerns this clone: The sample holds other DNA sequences that translate to the same CDR3. The V gene is TRBV5-4, the J gene TRBJ2-7; 8 bases align to TRBD2. The V gene's germline CDR1 is SGHNT and CDR2 YYREEE (reference sequence). The CDR3 contains 14 residues. The junction had 12 bases not matched to a gene; V was cut back by 4 bases and J by 9 bases. CDR3 region: CASSPSGSLAAQYF. CDR3 DNA: TGTGCCAGCAGCCCCAGCGGGAGTTTGGCCGCGCAGTACTTC.

The chain is built from TRBV19 and TRBJ2-3, with D possibly TRBD1 on 5 matching bases. Trimming took 3 bases from V and 4 from J, leaving 14 bases between them. The CDR3 sequence is 15 residues long. Germline V gene sequence: CDR1 LNHDA, CDR2 SQIVND (reference sequence). In DNA form, the CDR3 reads TGTGCCAGTAGTATTCGGCAGGGCGGTCCAGATACGCAGTATTTT. This translates into CASSIRQGGPDTQYF.

The chain links TRBV19 to TRBJ1-5; TRBD1 aligns across 7 bases. Germline lookup yields CDR1 LNHDA and CDR2 SQIVND (reference sequence). V trimming: 11 bases; J trimming: 1 base; junction bases outside the gene matches: 14. The CDR3 runs to 16 residues. The CDR3 bases are TGTGCCGTCAGCAAAACGGGACAGAGGAGCAATCAGCCCCAGCATTTT. The encoded protein is CAVSKTGQRSNQPQHF. Combining the CDR3 with reference TRBV19 and TRBJ1-5 gives the whole variable domain DGGITQSPKYLFRKEGQNVTLSCEQNLNHDAMYWYRQDPGQGLRLIYYSQIVNDFQKGDIAEGYSVSREKKESFPLTVTSAQKNPTAFYLCAVSKTGQRSNQPQHFGDGTRLSIL.

This chain links TRBV19 with TRBJ2-3, with TRBD1 identical over 8 bases. The CDR3 covers 16 residues. J lost 0 bases, V lost 5 bases, and 7 bases had no gene match. The germline CDR1 and CDR2 sequences are LNHDA and SQIVND (reference sequence). Written as DNA, the CDR3 is TGTGCCAGTAGTCGCCGGGACAGGCCTAGCACAGATACGCAGTATTTT. Translating it yields CASSRRDRPSTDTQYF.

The rearrangement uses TRBV15 and TRBJ1-1; D is unclear. CDR1 is LNHNV and CDR2 is YYDKDF in the germline V gene (reference sequence). This CDR3 has 15 amino acids. The V end was cut by 1 base, the J end by 0 bases, with 9 bases between. CDR3 sequence: CATSRVVRVNTEAFF. Here the CDR3 DNA reads TGTGCCACCAGCAGAGTTGTGCGGGTGAACACTGAAGCTTTCTTT.

The rearrangement joins TRBV7-2 to TRBJ1-6; D uncertain. V lost 3 bases to trimming and J lost 7 bases, with 16 bases between them. CDR3 size: 16 residues. Germline assignment: CDR1 SGHTA and CDR2 FQGNSA. The CDR3 sequence: CASSLFGPGTNSPLHF. CDR3 sequence (DNA): TGTGCCAGCAGCTTGTTCGGTCCAGGAACGAATTCACCCCTCCACTTT.

The rearrangement uses TRBV6-1 and TRBJ1-2, with a possible D match to TRBD1 (5 bases). Germline V CDR1 and CDR2: MNHNS, SASEGT. This CDR3 contains 15 residues. Trimming took off 2 bases at V and 6 bases at J, with 16 bases between the two ends. CDR3 protein: CASSEFAPPGDGYTF. CDR3 sequence (DNA): TGTGCCAGCAGTGAATTCGCCCCCCCGGGGGATGGCTACACCTTC.

The chain uses TRBV5-1 and TRBJ2-3; 10 positions match TRBD2. Trimming at V came to 0 bases and at J to 2 bases, leaving 9 bases not matched to a gene. The CDR3 runs to 18 residues. Per germline, CDR1 SGHRS and CDR2 YFSETQ. The CDR3 spells CASSLATRTSGATDTQYF. In DNA form, the CDR3 reads TGCGCCAGCAGCTTGGCCACAAGGACTAGCGGAGCCACAGATACGCAGTATTTT.

This clone was recorded only once. This chain connects TRBV6-6 to TRBJ1-3; 7 positions agree with TRBD1. Looked up from germline, CDR1 is MNHNY and CDR2 is SVGAGI (reference sequence). The CDR3 is 16 amino acids. V lost 0 bases, J lost 2 bases, and 4 bases stayed unmatched. CDR3 protein: CASSYSGQGAGNTIYF. The CDR3 DNA is TGTGCCAGCAGTTACTCCGGCCAGGGGGCTGGAAACACCATATATTTT.

The chain employs TRBV7-2 and TRBJ2-1; TRBD2 aligns across 10 bases. The germline gives CDR1 SGHTA, CDR2 FQGNSA. The J segment lost 9 bases and the V segment lost 5 bases, leaving 13 bases of the junction unmatched. The CDR3 runs 16 residues. The chain's CDR3 is CASSPRTSGKSSEQFF. In nucleotides, the CDR3 is TGTGCCAGCAGCCCTCGGACTAGCGGTAAAAGTAGTGAGCAGTTCTTC.

This clone was seen a handful of times. The J gene is TRBJ1-1, the V gene TRBV19, with D maybe TRBD1 (6 bases). V dropped 10 bases and J dropped 6 bases, with 15 bases sitting between them. CDR1 is LNHDA and CDR2 is SQIVND in the germline V gene (reference sequence). The CDR3 spans 12 residues. The CDR3 loop reads CATKGGGPEAFF. As DNA, the CDR3 is TGTGCCACCAAGGGAGGGGGACCTGAAGCTTTCTTT. The whole variable domain, filled in from reference TRBV19 and TRBJ1-1, reads DGGITQSPKYLFRKEGQNVTLSCEQNLNHDAMYWYRQDPGQGLRLIYYSQIVNDFQKGDIAEGYSVSREKKESFPLTVTSAQKNPTAFYLCATKGGGPEAFFGQGTRLTVV.

This clone has only a few counts. The chain is built from TRBV27 and TRBJ2-5; D unresolved. Deletions cut 2 bases from V and 3 bases from J, with 10 bases between. CDR1 is MNHEY and CDR2 is SMNVEV in the germline V gene (reference sequence). CDR3 size: 14 residues. The DNA for the CDR3 is TGTGCCAGCAGTTTAAGACATTTTGAAGAGACCCAGTACTTC. Its translation: CASSLRHFEETQYF.